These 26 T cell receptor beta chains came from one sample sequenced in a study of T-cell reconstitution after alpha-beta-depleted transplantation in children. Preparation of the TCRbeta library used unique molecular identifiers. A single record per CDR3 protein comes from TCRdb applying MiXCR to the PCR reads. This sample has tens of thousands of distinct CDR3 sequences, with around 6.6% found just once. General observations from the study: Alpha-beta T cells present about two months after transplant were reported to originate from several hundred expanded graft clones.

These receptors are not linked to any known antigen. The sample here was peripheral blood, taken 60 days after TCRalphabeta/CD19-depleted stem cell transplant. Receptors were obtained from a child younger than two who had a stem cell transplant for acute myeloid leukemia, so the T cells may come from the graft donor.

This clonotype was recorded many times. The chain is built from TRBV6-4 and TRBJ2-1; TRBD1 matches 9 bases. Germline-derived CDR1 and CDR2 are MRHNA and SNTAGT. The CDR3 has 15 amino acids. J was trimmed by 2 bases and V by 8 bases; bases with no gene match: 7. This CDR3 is CASAEDRGTYNEQFF. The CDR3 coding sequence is TGTGCCAGCGCGGAGGACAGGGGCACCTACAATGAGCAGTTCTTC.

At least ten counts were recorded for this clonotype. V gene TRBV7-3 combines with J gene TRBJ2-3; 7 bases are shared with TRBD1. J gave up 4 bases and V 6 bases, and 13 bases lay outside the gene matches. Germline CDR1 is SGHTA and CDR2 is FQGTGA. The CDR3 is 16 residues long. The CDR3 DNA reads TGTGCCAGCAGTCCTCTACAGGGGCCAGAGGCAGATACGCAGTATTTT. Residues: CASSPLQGPEADTQYF. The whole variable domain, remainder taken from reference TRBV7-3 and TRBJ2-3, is GAGVSQTPSNKVTEKGKYVELRCDPISGHTALYWYRQSLGQGPEFLIYFQGTGAADDSGLPNDRFFAVRPEGSVSTLKIQRTERGDSAVYLCASSPLQGPEADTQYFGPGTRLTVL.

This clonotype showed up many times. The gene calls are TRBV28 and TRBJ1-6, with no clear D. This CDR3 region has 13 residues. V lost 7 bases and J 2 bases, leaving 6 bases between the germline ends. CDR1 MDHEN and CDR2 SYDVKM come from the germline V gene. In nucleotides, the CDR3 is TGTGCCAGCACCCGGGCCTATAATTCACCCCTCCACTTT. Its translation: CASTRAYNSPLHF.

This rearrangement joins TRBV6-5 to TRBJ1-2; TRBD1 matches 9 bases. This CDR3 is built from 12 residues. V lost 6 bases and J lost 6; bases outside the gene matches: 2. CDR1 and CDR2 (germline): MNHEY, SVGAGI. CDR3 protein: CASSRTGDGYTF. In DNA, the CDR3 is TGTGCCAGCAGCCGGACAGGGGATGGCTACACCTTC.

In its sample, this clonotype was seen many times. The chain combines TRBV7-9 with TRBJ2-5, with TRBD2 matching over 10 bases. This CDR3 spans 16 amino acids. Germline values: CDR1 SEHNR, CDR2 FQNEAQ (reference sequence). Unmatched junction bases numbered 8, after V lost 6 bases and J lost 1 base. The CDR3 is CASSHSTSGAQETQYF. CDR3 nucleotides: TGTGCCAGCAGTCATAGTACTAGCGGGGCCCAAGAGACCCAGTACTTC.

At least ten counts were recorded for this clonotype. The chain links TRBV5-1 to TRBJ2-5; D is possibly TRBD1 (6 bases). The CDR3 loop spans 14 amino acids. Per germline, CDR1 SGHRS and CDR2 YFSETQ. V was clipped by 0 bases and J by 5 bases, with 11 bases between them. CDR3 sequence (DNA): TGCGCCAGCAGCTTGGGGCAGGGGCTGGAGACCCAGTACTTC. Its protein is CASSLGQGLETQYF.

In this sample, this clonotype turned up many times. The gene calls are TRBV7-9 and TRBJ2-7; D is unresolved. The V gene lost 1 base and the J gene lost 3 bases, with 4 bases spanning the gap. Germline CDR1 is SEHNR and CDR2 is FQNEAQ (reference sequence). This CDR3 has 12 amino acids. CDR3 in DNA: TGTGCCAGCAGCTTAGGCAGCTACGAGCAGTACTTC. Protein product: CASSLGSYEQYF.

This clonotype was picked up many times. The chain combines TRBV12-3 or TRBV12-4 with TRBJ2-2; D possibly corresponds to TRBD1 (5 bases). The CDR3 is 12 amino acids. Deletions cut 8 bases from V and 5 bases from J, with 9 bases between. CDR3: CASDSVTGELFF. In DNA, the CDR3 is TGTGCCAGCGACAGTGTTACCGGGGAGCTGTTTTTT.

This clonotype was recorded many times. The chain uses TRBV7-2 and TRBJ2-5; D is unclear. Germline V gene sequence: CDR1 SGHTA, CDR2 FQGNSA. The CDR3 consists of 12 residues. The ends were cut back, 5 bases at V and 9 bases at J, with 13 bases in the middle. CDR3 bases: TGTGCCAGCAGCCCGTACTCCGAATCCCAGTACTTC. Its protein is CASSPYSESQYF.

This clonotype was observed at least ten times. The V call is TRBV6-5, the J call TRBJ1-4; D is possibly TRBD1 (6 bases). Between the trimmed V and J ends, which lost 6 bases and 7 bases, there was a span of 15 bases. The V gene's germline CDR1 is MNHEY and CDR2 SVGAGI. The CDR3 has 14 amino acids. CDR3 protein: CASRLQGGSEKLFF. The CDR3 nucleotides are TGTGCCAGCAGACTACAGGGAGGGAGTGAAAAACTGTTTTTT.

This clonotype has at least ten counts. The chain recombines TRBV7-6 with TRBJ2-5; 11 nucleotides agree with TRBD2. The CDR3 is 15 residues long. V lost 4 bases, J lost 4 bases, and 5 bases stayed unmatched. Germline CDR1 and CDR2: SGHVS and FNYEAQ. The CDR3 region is CASSSLAGGRETQYF. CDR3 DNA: TGTGCCAGCAGCTCCCTAGCGGGAGGTAGAGAGACCCAGTACTTC. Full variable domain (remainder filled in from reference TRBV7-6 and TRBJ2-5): GAGVSQSPRYKVTKRGQDVALRCDPISGHVSLYWYRQALGQGPEFLTYFNYEAQQDKSGLPNDRFSAERPEGSISTLTIQRTEQRDSAMYRCASSSLAGGRETQYFGPGTRLLVL.

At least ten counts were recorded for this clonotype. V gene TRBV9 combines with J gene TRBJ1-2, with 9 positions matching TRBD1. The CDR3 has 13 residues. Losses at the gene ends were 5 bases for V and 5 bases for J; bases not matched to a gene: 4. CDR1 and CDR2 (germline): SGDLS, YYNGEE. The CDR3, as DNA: TGTGCCAGCAGGGACAGGGGAAGATATGGCTACACCTTC. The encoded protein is CASRDRGRYGYTF.

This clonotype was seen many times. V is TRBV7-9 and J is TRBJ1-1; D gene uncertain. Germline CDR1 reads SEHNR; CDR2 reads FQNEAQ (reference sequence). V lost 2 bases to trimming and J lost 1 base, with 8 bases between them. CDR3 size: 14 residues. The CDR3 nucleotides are TGTGCCAGCAGCTTAATCGGCAGGAACACTGAAGCTTTCTTT. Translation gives CASSLIGRNTEAFF.

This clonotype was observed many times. In nucleotides, the CDR3 is TGTGCCAGCACCAGGACAGGGGGCTTTCAGCCCCAGCATTTT. Translated: CASTRTGGFQPQHF. This rearrangement joins TRBV28 to TRBJ1-5; 11 positions agree with TRBD1. Trimming cost V 7 bases and J 6 bases; bases outside gene matches: 5. From germline, CDR1 is MDHEN and CDR2 SYDVKM. The CDR3 spans 14 residues.

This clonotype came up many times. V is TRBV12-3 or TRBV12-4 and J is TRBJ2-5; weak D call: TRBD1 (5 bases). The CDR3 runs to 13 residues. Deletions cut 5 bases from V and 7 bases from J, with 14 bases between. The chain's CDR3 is CASSLRTRRTQYF. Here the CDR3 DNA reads TGTGCCAGCAGTCTGAGGACACGGCGGACCCAGTACTTC.

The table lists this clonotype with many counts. The CDR3 spells CASSPAIAGETQYF. The CDR3 nucleotides are TGTGCCAGCAGTCCCGCGATAGCCGGTGAGACCCAGTACTTC. The chain has TRBV12-3 or TRBV12-4 and TRBJ2-5; D gene uncertain. The CDR3 has 14 residues. Trimming took 5 bases from V and 5 from J, leaving 15 bases between them.

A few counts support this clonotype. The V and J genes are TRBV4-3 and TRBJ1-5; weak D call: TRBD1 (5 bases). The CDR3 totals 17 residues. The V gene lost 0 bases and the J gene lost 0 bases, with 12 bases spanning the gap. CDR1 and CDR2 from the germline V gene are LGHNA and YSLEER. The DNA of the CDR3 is TGCGCCAGCAGCCAAGAAGCAGGGATTTATAGCAATCAGCCCCAGCATTTT. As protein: CASSQEAGIYSNQPQHF.

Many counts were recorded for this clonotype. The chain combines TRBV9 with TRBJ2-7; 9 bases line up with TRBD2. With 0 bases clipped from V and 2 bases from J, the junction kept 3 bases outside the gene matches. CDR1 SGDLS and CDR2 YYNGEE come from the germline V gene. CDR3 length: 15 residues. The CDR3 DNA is TGTGCCAGCAGCGTAGAGGGACTAGCTGCCTACGAGCAGTACTTC. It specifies CASSVEGLAAYEQYF.

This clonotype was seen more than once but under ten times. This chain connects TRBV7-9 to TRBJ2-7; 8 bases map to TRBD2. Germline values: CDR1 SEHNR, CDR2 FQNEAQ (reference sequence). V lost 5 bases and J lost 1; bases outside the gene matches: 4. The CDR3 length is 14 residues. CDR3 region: CASSPGGVSYEQYF. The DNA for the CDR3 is TGTGCCAGCAGCCCCGGGGGGGTTTCCTACGAGCAGTACTTC.

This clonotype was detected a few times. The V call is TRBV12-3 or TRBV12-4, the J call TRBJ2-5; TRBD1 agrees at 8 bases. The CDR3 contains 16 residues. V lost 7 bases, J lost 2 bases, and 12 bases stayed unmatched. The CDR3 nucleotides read TGTGCCAGCAAGCGGACAGGGTTTAGTCAACAAGAGACCCAGTACTTC. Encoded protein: CASKRTGFSQQETQYF.

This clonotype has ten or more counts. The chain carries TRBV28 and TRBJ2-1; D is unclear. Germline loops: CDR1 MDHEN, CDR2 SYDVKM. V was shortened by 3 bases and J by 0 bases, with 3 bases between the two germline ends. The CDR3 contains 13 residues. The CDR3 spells CASSLDSYNEQFF. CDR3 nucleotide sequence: TGTGCCAGCAGTTTGGACTCCTACAATGAGCAGTTCTTC.

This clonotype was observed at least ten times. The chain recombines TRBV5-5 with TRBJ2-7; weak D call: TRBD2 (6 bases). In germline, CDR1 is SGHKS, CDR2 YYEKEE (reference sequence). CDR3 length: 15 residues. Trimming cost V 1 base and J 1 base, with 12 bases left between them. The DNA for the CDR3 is TGTGCCAGCAGCTTGCGGGGGTTTTATTCCTACGAGCAGTACTTC. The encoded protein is CASSLRGFYSYEQYF.

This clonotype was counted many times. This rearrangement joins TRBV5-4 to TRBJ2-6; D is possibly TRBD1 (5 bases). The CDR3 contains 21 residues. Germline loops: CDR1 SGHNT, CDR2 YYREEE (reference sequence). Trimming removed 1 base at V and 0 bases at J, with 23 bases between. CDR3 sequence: CASSLKGAPTAMYSGANVLTF. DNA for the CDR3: TGTGCCAGCAGCTTGAAAGGTGCCCCGACAGCAATGTACTCTGGGGCCAACGTCCTGACTTTC.

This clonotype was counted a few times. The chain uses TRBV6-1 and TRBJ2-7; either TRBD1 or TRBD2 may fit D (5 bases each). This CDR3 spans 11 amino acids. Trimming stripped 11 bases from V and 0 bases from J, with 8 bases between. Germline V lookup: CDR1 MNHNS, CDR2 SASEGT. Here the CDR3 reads CAGGSSYEQYF. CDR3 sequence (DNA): TGTGCCGGGGGATCCTCCTACGAGCAGTACTTC.

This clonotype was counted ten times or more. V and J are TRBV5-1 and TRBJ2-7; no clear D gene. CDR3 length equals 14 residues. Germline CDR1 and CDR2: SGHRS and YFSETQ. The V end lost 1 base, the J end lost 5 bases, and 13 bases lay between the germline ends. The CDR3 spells CASSLRQPRDEQYF. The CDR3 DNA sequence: TGCGCCAGCAGCTTGAGGCAGCCTAGGGACGAGCAGTACTTC. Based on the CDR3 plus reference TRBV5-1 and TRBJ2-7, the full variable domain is KAGVTQTPRYLIKTRGQQVTLSCSPISGHRSVSWYQQTPGQGLQFLFEYFSETQRNKGNFPGRFSGRQFSNSRSEMNVSTLELGDSALYLCASSLRQPRDEQYFGPGTRLTVT.

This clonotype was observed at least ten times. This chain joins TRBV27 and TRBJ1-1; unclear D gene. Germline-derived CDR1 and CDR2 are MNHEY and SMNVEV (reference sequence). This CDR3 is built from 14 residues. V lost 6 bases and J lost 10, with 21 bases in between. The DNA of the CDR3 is TGTGCCAGCAGGGAAGTCGGGAGGCAACGTTCAGCTTTCTTT. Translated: CASREVGRQRSAFF.